The 5 T cell receptor beta chains given below trace back to one sample, sequenced in a study of spatial heterogeneity in lung cancer. Noted time point: blood at routine non-recurrence follow-up after resection. MiXCR was run by TCRdb on the 5' RACE reads, yielding one entry per CDR3 protein. The sample consists of roughly 10,000 distinct CDR3 sequences, 23% of them appearing once. This material consisted of PBMCs, taken at follow-up. The receptors were gathered from a female donor with early-stage non-small cell lung cancer.

This clonotype has a handful of counts. This chain joins TRBV21-1 and TRBJ2-1; TRBD2 is taken as the D call from the table, unchecked against the DNA. TRBV21-1 is a listed pseudogene. This CDR3 has 16 amino acids. The CDR3 is CASTQRGTSVHNEQFF. For the CDR3, the DNA is TGTGCCAGCACCCAGAGGGGGACTAGCGTACACAATGAGCAGTTCTTC.

The chain is built from TRBV7-2 and TRBJ2-1; D gene unclear. Deletions cut 5 bases from V and 4 bases from J, with 6 bases between. The germline CDR1 and CDR2 sequences are SGHTA and FQGNSA. CDR3 length: 12 amino acids. CDR3 protein: CASSPQYNEQFF. As DNA, the CDR3 is TGTGCCAGCAGCCCACAATACAATGAGCAGTTCTTC.

This clonotype is deemed medium-sized (0.01 to 0.1%). The chain combines TRBV5-1 with TRBJ2-3; D is undetermined. V was clipped by 2 bases and J by 8 bases, with 9 bases between them. CDR3 length: 12 amino acids. Germline CDR1 reads SGHRS; CDR2 reads YFSETQ. This chain's CDR3 is CASSFSTTTQYF. For the CDR3, the DNA is TGCGCCAGCAGCTTCTCAACTACTACGCAGTATTTT.

In this sample, this clonotype turned up a few times. The J gene is TRBJ1-5, the V gene TRBV7-2; D ambiguous. The V and J ends lost 1 base and 0 bases respectively, with 10 bases between them. Germline CDR1 is SGHTA and CDR2 is FQGNSA. The CDR3 is 16 amino acids. This CDR3 is CASSLVAGSSNQPQHF. The CDR3 DNA reads TGTGCCAGCAGCTTAGTCGCGGGGAGTAGCAATCAGCCCCAGCATTTT.

This chain connects TRBV5-6 to TRBJ2-2; D unresolved. Germline CDR1 and CDR2: SGHDT and YYEEEE. There are 14 residues in the CDR3. Trimming stripped 2 bases from V and 4 bases from J, with 9 bases between. This chain's CDR3 is CASSFAVGTGELFF. In DNA form, the CDR3 reads TGTGCCAGCAGCTTCGCGGTCGGCACCGGGGAGCTGTTTTTT.